This is a list of T cell receptor beta chains from one sample in a study of CD8+ T cells in alopecia areata. Profiling relied on immunoSEQ multiplex PCR, and the TCRdb table lists in-frame clones only, not all of them. The sample includes about 100,000 clones, about 61% of them seen just once. Sequencing was performed on CD8+ T cells sorted from blood, taken around week 55, from a patient treated with tofacitinib. Receptors were obtained from a human donor with alopecia areata. CDR3s include the opening cysteine and the closing phenylalanine or tryptophan. D genes are given only for firm matches. Clone sizes are given selectively: once, few, many, or a class where the clone is expanded.

TRBJ2-1	NA	TRBV10-3	few	CAISSGPRTERQFF	TGTGCCATCAGTTCGGGACCGAGGACTGAGCGGCAGTTCTTC
TRBJ1-1	NA	TRBV10-3	NA	CAISQGRETEAFF	TGTGCCATCAGCCAGGGAAGGGAGACTGAAGCTTTCTTT
TRBJ2-4	TRBD2	TRBV11-2	NA	CASSGGGLAKNIQYF	TGTGCCAGCTCCGGGGGGGGCCTAGCCAAAAACATTCAGTACTTC
TRBJ2-7	TRBD1	TRBV29-1	NA	CSVVGQGESPYEQYF	TGCAGCGTTGTGGGACAGGGGGAATCCCCCTACGAGCAGTACTTC
TRBJ2-2	NA	TRBV29-1	few	CSVDQDGELFF	TGCAGCGTTGACCAGGACGGGGAGCTGTTTTTT
TRBJ2-3	NA	TRBV9	NA	CASSAREIRTDTQYF	TGTGCCAGCAGCGCCAGGGAAATTCGCACAGATACGCAGTATTTT
TRBJ2-5	NA	TRBV13	NA	CASSEGPGETQYF	TGTGCCAGCAGCGAGGGCCCCGGGGAGACCCAGTACTTC
TRBJ1-1	NA	TRBV10-3	NA	CAISGREKAFF	TGTGCCATCAGTGGCAGGGAGAAAGCTTTCTTT
TRBJ2-3	NA	TRBV9	few	CASSGEVPDTQYF	TGTGCCAGCAGCGGAGAAGTCCCAGATACGCAGTATTTT
TRBJ2-1	TRBD2	TRBV13	once	CASSSGLAGRVEQFF	TGTGCCAGCAGCTCGGGACTAGCGGGGAGGGTTGAGCAGTTCTTC
TRBJ1-1	NA	TRBV4-1	NA	CASSPPVDTEAFF	TGCGCCAGCAGCCCCCCGGTTGACACTGAAGCTTTCTTT
TRBJ2-7	TRBD1	TRBV29-1	NA	CSVVTGDEQYF	TGCAGCGTTGTGACAGGGGACGAGCAGTACTTC
TRBJ2-5	NA	TRBV5-4	NA	CASSLAQDLVKTQYF	TGTGCCAGCAGCTTGGCGCAGGACCTAGTGAAGACCCAGTACTTC
TRBJ2-3	NA	TRBV4-1	few	CASRRALPAVGTDTQYF	TGCGCCAGCAGACGGGCCCTACCCGCCGTTGGCACAGATACGCAGTATTTT
TRBJ1-5	NA	TRBV30	once	CAWSAGLSNQPQHF	TGTGCCTGGAGTGCAGGTCTTAGCAATCAGCCCCAGCATTTT
TRBJ1-1	NA	TRBV5-1	NA	CASSLFFPPGYREAFF	TGCGCCAGCAGCTTGTTTTTTCCCCCGGGCTACCGTGAAGCTTTCTTT
TRBJ2-2	NA	TRBV7-9	NA	CASSLYVGVGELFF	TGTGCCAGCAGCTTATATGTCGGTGTCGGGGAGCTGTTTTTT
TRBJ1-5	TRBD1	TRBV10-3	few	CATHRGGNQPQHF	TGTGCTACTCACAGGGGGGGTAATCAGCCCCAGCATTTT
TRBJ2-5	NA	TRBV5-6	NA	CASSLTVGETQYF	TGTGCCAGCAGCTTGACGGTCGGGGAGACCCAGTACTTC
TRBJ1-1	NA	TRBV25-1	NA	CASSLDIPNTEAFF	TGTGCCAGCAGCTTAGATATCCCGAACACTGAAGCTTTCTTT
TRBJ2-3	TRBD1	TRBV11-2	NA	CASSLDLGQGEGDTQYF	TGTGCCAGCAGCTTAGATCTCGGACAGGGAGAGGGAGATACGCAGTATTTT
TRBJ2-7	NA	TRBV6-1	few	CASSEPTKRIGRTYEQYF	TGTGCCAGCAGTGAACCTACCAAGAGGATTGGCAGAACCTACGAGCAGTACTTC
TRBJ2-1	TRBD2	TRBV2	NA	CASSELGGDYNEQFF	TGTGCCAGCAGTGAACTCGGGGGGGACTACAATGAGCAGTTCTTC
TRBJ2-7	TRBD2	TRBV29-1	NA	CSAVAGSDYEQYF	TGCAGCGCAGTAGCGGGGTCCGACTACGAGCAGTACTTC
TRBJ2-7	TRBD1	TRBV14	NA	CASSQTGTGTYEQYF	TGTGCCAGCAGCCAGACGGGGACAGGAACCTACGAGCAGTACTTC
TRBJ2-4	TRBD2	TRBV7-9	once	CASTRGDAAKNIQYF	TGTGCCAGCACCCGGGGGGACGCAGCCAAAAACATTCAGTACTTC
TRBJ2-1	NA	TRBV10-3	NA	CAISESQVGAYNEQFF	TGTGCCATCAGTGAGTCGCAGGTAGGGGCCTACAATGAGCAGTTCTTC
TRBJ1-2	TRBD1	TRBV6-1	once	CATDRGDTNYGYTF	TGTGCCACGGACAGGGGGGACACTAACTATGGCTACACCTTC
TRBJ1-5	NA	TRBV2	NA	CASSELEFRAQHF	TGTGCCAGCAGTGAATTGGAATTTAGGGCCCAGCATTTT
TRBJ1-6	NA	TRBV4-1	NA	CASSQEAAPRSPLHF	TGCGCCAGCAGCCAAGAGGCGGCTCCCCGATCACCCCTCCACTTT
TRBJ2-7	TRBD1	TRBV2	once	CASVTGSSYEQYF	TGTGCCAGCGTGACAGGGTCCTCCTACGAGCAGTACTTC
TRBJ2-7	NA	TRBV2	NA	CASSEPGLRNF	TGTGCCAGCAGTGAACCGGGGCTTCGTAATTTC
TRBJ2-1	NA	TRBV30	few	CASKQGSYEQFF	TGTGCCTCCAAGCAGGGTAGCTATGAGCAGTTCTTC
TRBJ2-7	NA	TRBV2	NA	CASSDNREYF	TGTGCCAGCAGTGATAATAGGGAGTACTTC
TRBJ2-2	NA	TRBV7-8	NA	CASSSRVGELFF	TGTGCCAGCAGCAGCAGGGTCGGGGAGCTGTTTTTT
TRBJ2-5	TRBD2	TRBV18	NA	CASSPRGGPQETQYF	TGTGCCAGCTCACCACGCGGGGGACCCCAAGAGACCCAGTACTTC
TRBJ1-1	NA	TRBV5-6	NA	CASSRTGAEAFF	TGTGCCAGCAGCCGAACCGGGGCTGAAGCTTTCTTT
TRBJ2-3	NA	TRBV6-6	NA	CASSPRVDTQYF	TGTGCCAGCAGCCCCCGGGTGGATACGCAGTATTTT
TRBJ1-2	NA	TRBV5-6	NA	CASSPEGGVYGYTF	TGTGCCAGCAGCCCGGAGGGTGGTGTATATGGCTACACCTTC
TRBJ1-4	NA	TRBV2	NA	CASSVNAEKLFF	TGTGCCAGCAGTGTTAATGCTGAAAAACTGTTTTTT
TRBJ1-4	NA	TRBV5-6	NA	CASSFGSTNEKLFF	TGTGCCAGCAGCTTTGGTTCAACTAATGAAAAACTGTTTTTT
TRBJ1-5	NA	TRBV6-6	NA	CASSYIYPSNQPQHF	TGTGCCAGCAGTTACATTTACCCTAGCAATCAGCCCCAGCATTTT
TRBJ2-2	TRBD2	TRBV10-3	NA	CAISESTSGTGELFF	TGTGCCATCAGTGAGTCGACTAGCGGCACCGGGGAGCTGTTTTTT
TRBJ1-1	NA	TRBV4-1	NA	CASSQGGAWTEAFF	TGCGCCAGCAGCCAAGGGGGGGCTTGGACTGAAGCTTTCTTT
TRBJ2-5	NA	TRBV5-6	NA	CASSPSTGTQYF	TGTGCCAGCAGCCCCAGCACGGGGACCCAGTACTTC
TRBJ1-1	NA	TRBV29-1	few	CSVVENTEAFF	TGCAGCGTTGTCGAGAACACTGAAGCTTTCTTT